This T cell receptor (beta chain) comes out of a study of T cells expressing NK-cell markers. About the research overall: Cells sorted as CD3+CD56+NKG2C+, CD3+CD56+NKG2C- and CD3+CD56-NKG2C+ T cells supplied the TCR beta repertoires. Among eight sequenced donors, seven carried HCMV seropositivity while one was seronegative.

The CDR3 is 14 amino acids. The V gene's germline CDR1 is SQVTM and CDR2 ANQGSEA. TCRdb derives one entry per CDR3 protein from the 5' RACE reads, leaving out DNA. Here the sample table reports around 110,000 distinct CDR3 sequences. J is TRBJ2-7 and V is TRBV29-1; lacking DNA, the TRBD1 call made by TCRdb goes unchecked. Sequenced: blood T cells: a sorted CD56 or NKG2C T cell subset, CD4+ or CD8+ T cells, or bulk PBMC T cells (not recorded which). The TCR sequence derives from a woman between 18 and 70 years old in good health. The CDR3 loop reads CSAEGGGKSYEQYF.